At least ten counts were recorded for the clone carrying this TCR beta chain. Amplification of TCR beta CDR3 regions was performed using RNA transcripts as template. Using the HTBI primer set, a first-round RT-PCR was run on the TCR CDR3. TCRdb re-derived calls from the multiplex PCR reads in MiXCR, one entry per CDR3 protein. The table includes 600,000 or so distinct CDR3 sequences, roughly 15% detected once. The sample comes from a study of T cells in Graves' hyperthyroidism and ophthalmopathy. Used for diagnoses were clinical symptoms, serum thyroxine and TRAb, thyroid ultrasound and orbital computed tomography. The PBMCs had their origin in roughly 9.8 ml of fresh peripheral blood. This clonotype was obtained from a woman between 50 and 59 years old with Graves' ophthalmopathy. The sequencing input was blood.

CDR3: CASSLAPTGNYGYTF. The CDR3 DNA is TGTGCCAGCAGTTTAGCCCCGACAGGGAACTATGGCTACACCTTC. The chain employs TRBV27 and TRBJ1-2, with 7 bases that match TRBD1. This CDR3 spans 15 amino acids. Germline trimming cut 2 bases from V and 2 bases from J; bases unmatched to any gene: 5. Germline CDR1 and CDR2: MNHEY and SMNVEV (reference sequence).